This T cell receptor (beta chain) was found in a study of T cell repertoires in cytomegalovirus infection. Across the whole study: Used in the study were CMV epitopes, some recently identified and HLA-C-restricted, others well-studied and HLA-B-restricted. Public TCR beta signatures marked donors with CMV infection and the matching HLA.

In the case of this clonotype: Its antigen remains unidentified.

TCRdb redid the calling of the reads with MiXCR, one entry per CDR3 protein. The sample has hundreds of thousands of distinct CDR3 sequences, about 30% seen once; the top ten hold roughly 18%. The CDR3 runs 15 residues. The V gene lost 6 bases and the J gene lost 0 bases, with 14 bases spanning the gap. Findings and limits, study-wide: Clonotypes of TCR beta that were HLA-C-restricted and CMV-specific dominated the ex vivo response. Carriers of CMV and the relevant HLA type were discriminated by public TCR beta frequency.

This clonotype originated in a human donor in good health (CMV status not recorded). Some clones in this sample may be carry-over from other donors' samples. The sequencing used cultured PBMCs, collected from culture after CMV antigen stimulation. The chain has TRBV12-3 or TRBV12-4 and TRBJ1-1, with D uncertain. CDR3 DNA: TGTGCCAGCAGCCCCGACGGCAGCATGAACACTGAAGCTTTCTTT. Translating gives CASSPDGSMNTEAFF.